The rows below give T cell receptor beta chains drawn from one sample of a study of T-cell memory formation after mild COVID-19. TCRdb re-derived calls from the 5' RACE reads in MiXCR, one entry per CDR3 protein. The profile shows under 300,000 distinct CDR3 sequences, roughly 17% of them singletons. Sequencing used PBMCs or a T cell subset sorted from them (not recorded which). All receptors derive from a man between 18 and 35 years old who had mild COVID-19 (a few samples of this study predate the infection). Cell type and time point are not known. Each CDR3 is given with its conserved first and last residue. The D gene is left open where the match is weak. The size field is filled for only some rows; it gives once, few, many or a size class.

clone size: -
D gene: TRBD2
J gene: TRBJ2-3
V gene: TRBV6-6
CDR3 protein: CASSYGTSGGATQYF
CDR3 DNA: TGTGCCAGCAGTTACGGGACTAGCGGGGGGGCTACGCAGTATTTT

clone size: few
D gene: -
J gene: TRBJ2-3
V gene: TRBV7-9
CDR3 protein: CASREVNTDTQYF
CDR3 DNA: TGTGCCAGCAGGGAAGTAAACACAGATACGCAGTATTTT

clone size: -
D gene: -
J gene: TRBJ1-6
V gene: TRBV2
CDR3 protein: CASSTGKGVHNSPLHF
CDR3 DNA: TGTGCCAGCAGTACAGGGAAAGGCGTCCATAATTCACCCCTCCACTTT

clone size: few
D gene: TRBD1
J gene: TRBJ2-1
V gene: TRBV5-1
CDR3 protein: CASSLGGQPVYNEQFF
CDR3 DNA: TGCGCCAGCAGCTTGGGGGGACAGCCTGTCTACAATGAGCAGTTCTTC

clone size: few
D gene: -
J gene: TRBJ2-5
V gene: TRBV10-3
CDR3 protein: CAISGTGRGEETQYF
CDR3 DNA: TGTGCCATCAGTGGGACGGGCCGAGGGGAAGAGACCCAGTACTTC

clone size: -
D gene: -
J gene: TRBJ2-7
V gene: TRBV20-1
CDR3 protein: CSAREGTYEQYF
CDR3 DNA: TGCAGTGCTAGAGAGGGGACCTACGAGCAGTACTTC

clone size: -
D gene: -
J gene: TRBJ1-6
V gene: TRBV7-2
CDR3 protein: CASSNRRGLNSPLHF
CDR3 DNA: TGTGCCAGCAGCAATCGGAGGGGTTTGAATTCACCCCTCCACTTT

clone size: -
D gene: TRBD2
J gene: TRBJ2-1
V gene: TRBV28
CDR3 protein: CASRRTSGESYNEQFF
CDR3 DNA: TGTGCCAGCAGACGCACTAGCGGGGAGAGTTACAATGAGCAGTTCTTC

clone size: -
D gene: -
J gene: TRBJ2-2
V gene: TRBV11-2
CDR3 protein: CASRRPGAQGELFF
CDR3 DNA: TGTGCCAGCAGAAGGCCAGGGGCCCAGGGGGAGCTGTTTTTT

clone size: many
D gene: TRBD1
J gene: TRBJ2-1
V gene: TRBV12-3/TRBV12-4
CDR3 protein: CASRRTGDNEQFF
CDR3 DNA: TGTGCCAGCAGGCGCACAGGGGACAATGAGCAGTTCTTC

clone size: few
D gene: -
J gene: TRBJ2-1
V gene: TRBV10-3
CDR3 protein: CAISESASQYEQFF
CDR3 DNA: TGTGCCATCAGTGAGTCGGCTAGCCAGTATGAGCAGTTCTTC

clone size: few
D gene: -
J gene: TRBJ2-1
V gene: TRBV5-1
CDR3 protein: CASSLGRFNEQFF
CDR3 DNA: TGCGCCAGCAGCTTGGGGAGGTTCAATGAGCAGTTCTTC

clone size: -
D gene: -
J gene: TRBJ2-5
V gene: TRBV5-1
CDR3 protein: CASSWGQGYQETQYF
CDR3 DNA: TGCGCCAGCAGCTGGGGCCAGGGGTACCAAGAGACCCAGTACTTC

clone size: few
D gene: -
J gene: TRBJ2-2
V gene: TRBV27
CDR3 protein: CASSLILAANTGELFF
CDR3 DNA: TGTGCCAGCAGTTTAATTCTAGCTGCGAACACCGGGGAGCTGTTTTTT

clone size: -
D gene: -
J gene: TRBJ2-1
V gene: TRBV3-1
CDR3 protein: CASSQDNSYNEQFF
CDR3 DNA: TGTGCCAGCAGCCAAGATAATAGTTACAATGAGCAGTTCTTC

clone size: few
D gene: -
J gene: TRBJ2-2
V gene: TRBV5-1
CDR3 protein: CASSPDQNTGELFF
CDR3 DNA: TGCGCCAGCAGCCCGGACCAAAACACCGGGGAGCTGTTTTTT

clone size: -
D gene: -
J gene: TRBJ2-3
V gene: TRBV6-6
CDR3 protein: CASSYSRGRPDWFTDTQYF
CDR3 DNA: TGTGCCAGCAGTTACTCGCGTGGGCGCCCGGACTGGTTCACAGATACGCAGTATTTT

clone size: few
D gene: TRBD2
J gene: TRBJ2-1
V gene: TRBV7-9
CDR3 protein: CASSGGGGDEQFF
CDR3 DNA: TGTGCCAGCAGCGGCGGGGGAGGGGATGAGCAGTTCTTC

clone size: few
D gene: -
J gene: TRBJ1-1
V gene: TRBV6-2/TRBV6-3
CDR3 protein: CASTRGDTEAFF
CDR3 DNA: TGTGCCAGCACGAGGGGGGACACTGAAGCTTTCTTT

clone size: many
D gene: -
J gene: TRBJ2-1
V gene: TRBV11-2
CDR3 protein: CASSFPTRREQFF
CDR3 DNA: TGTGCCAGCAGCTTCCCGACTAGACGAGAGCAGTTCTTC

clone size: few
D gene: -
J gene: TRBJ2-5
V gene: TRBV5-1
CDR3 protein: CASSLTPGRETQYF
CDR3 DNA: TGCGCCAGCAGCTTGACTCCCGGGCGGGAGACCCAGTACTTC

clone size: few
D gene: TRBD1
J gene: TRBJ1-1
V gene: TRBV6-2/TRBV6-3
CDR3 protein: CASTRDRGHLGNTEAFF
CDR3 DNA: TGTGCCAGCACCAGGGACAGGGGCCACCTAGGGAACACTGAAGCTTTCTTT

clone size: -
D gene: -
J gene: TRBJ1-5
V gene: TRBV6-1
CDR3 protein: CATGPGGLRINQPQHF
CDR3 DNA: TGTGCCACCGGCCCGGGCGGGTTAAGGATCAATCAGCCCCAGCATTTT

clone size: few
D gene: -
J gene: TRBJ1-1
V gene: TRBV30
CDR3 protein: CAWNRNLNTEAFF
CDR3 DNA: TGTGCCTGGAACAGGAACTTGAACACTGAAGCTTTCTTT

clone size: few
D gene: TRBD2
J gene: TRBJ2-3
V gene: TRBV5-4
CDR3 protein: CASSSSGGARTDTQYF
CDR3 DNA: TGTGCCAGCAGCTCTAGCGGGGGGGCCAGGACAGATACGCAGTATTTT

clone size: few
D gene: -
J gene: TRBJ1-3
V gene: TRBV20-1
CDR3 protein: CSALSPFSGNTIYF
CDR3 DNA: TGCAGTGCTCTGTCCCCTTTCTCTGGAAACACCATATATTTT

clone size: few
D gene: TRBD1
J gene: TRBJ1-2
V gene: TRBV10-3
CDR3 protein: CAISAPGQGVGGNYGYTF
CDR3 DNA: TGTGCCATCAGTGCTCCGGGACAGGGGGTCGGTGGAAACTATGGCTACACCTTC

clone size: -
D gene: TRBD1
J gene: TRBJ1-6
V gene: TRBV30
CDR3 protein: CAWSRDRGYSPLHF
CDR3 DNA: TGTGCCTGGAGCCGGGACAGGGGTTATTCACCCCTCCACTTT

clone size: -
D gene: TRBD1
J gene: TRBJ1-1
V gene: TRBV24-1
CDR3 protein: CATSDYQGADEAFF
CDR3 DNA: TGTGCCACCAGTGATTACCAGGGGGCTGATGAAGCTTTCTTT

clone size: -
D gene: -
J gene: TRBJ1-6
V gene: TRBV7-2
CDR3 protein: CASSLGGISPLHF
CDR3 DNA: TGTGCCAGCAGCTTAGGTGGGATATCACCCCTCCACTTT

clone size: -
D gene: -
J gene: TRBJ2-3
V gene: TRBV5-1
CDR3 protein: CASSLGVQGDTQYF
CDR3 DNA: TGCGCCAGCAGCTTGGGTGTGCAAGGAGATACGCAGTATTTT

clone size: -
D gene: TRBD2
J gene: TRBJ2-1
V gene: TRBV24-1
CDR3 protein: CATASGTLWSEQFF
CDR3 DNA: TGTGCCACCGCTAGCGGGACCCTATGGAGTGAGCAGTTCTTC

clone size: -
D gene: TRBD2
J gene: TRBJ2-3
V gene: TRBV4-1
CDR3 protein: CASTPGGRGGRDTQYF
CDR3 DNA: TGCGCCAGCACCCCCGGGGGGCGGGGGGGCAGAGATACGCAGTATTTT

clone size: few
D gene: TRBD1
J gene: TRBJ2-3
V gene: TRBV12-3/TRBV12-4
CDR3 protein: CASSSGTGGAQYF
CDR3 DNA: TGTGCCAGCAGTTCCGGGACAGGAGGGGCGCAGTATTTT

clone size: few
D gene: -
J gene: TRBJ1-3
V gene: TRBV7-9
CDR3 protein: CASSSPFRGPGNTIYF
CDR3 DNA: TGTGCCAGCAGCTCCCCGTTTCGAGGACCAGGAAACACCATATATTTT

clone size: -
D gene: -
J gene: TRBJ1-4
V gene: TRBV5-5
CDR3 protein: CASSFTSTGSATNEKLFF
CDR3 DNA: TGTGCCAGCAGCTTTACAAGTACGGGCTCTGCAACTAATGAAAAACTGTTTTTT

clone size: many
D gene: -
J gene: TRBJ2-5
V gene: TRBV5-1
CDR3 protein: CASSSPRAAQETQYF
CDR3 DNA: TGCGCCAGCAGCAGCCCCAGGGCGGCTCAAGAGACCCAGTACTTC

clone size: -
D gene: TRBD2
J gene: TRBJ2-3
V gene: TRBV10-3
CDR3 protein: CAISYSGGAVDTQYF
CDR3 DNA: TGTGCCATCAGTTATAGCGGGGGGGCCGTAGATACGCAGTATTTT

clone size: -
D gene: -
J gene: TRBJ1-5
V gene: TRBV19
CDR3 protein: CASSILGQPQHF
CDR3 DNA: TGTGCCAGTAGTATTCTTGGTCAGCCCCAGCATTTT

clone size: once
D gene: -
J gene: TRBJ2-3
V gene: TRBV23-1
CDR3 protein: CASSQSVGLPGTDTQYF
CDR3 DNA: TGCGCCAGCAGTCAATCGGTTGGACTTCCGGGCACAGATACGCAGTATTTT

clone size: -
D gene: TRBD1
J gene: TRBJ2-3
V gene: TRBV7-2
CDR3 protein: CASRPDRALRDTQYF
CDR3 DNA: TGTGCCAGCAGGCCGGACAGGGCCCTCCGGGATACGCAGTATTTT

clone size: -
D gene: TRBD2
J gene: TRBJ2-5
V gene: TRBV11-3
CDR3 protein: CASSSRPTGLGEETQYF
CDR3 DNA: TGTGCCAGCAGCTCCCGGCCTACGGGACTAGGGGAAGAGACCCAGTACTTC

clone size: many
D gene: -
J gene: TRBJ1-1
V gene: TRBV6-2/TRBV6-3
CDR3 protein: CASTIRGGVGTEAFF
CDR3 DNA: TGTGCCAGCACCATACGAGGCGGCGTTGGGACTGAAGCTTTCTTT

clone size: -
D gene: -
J gene: TRBJ1-2
V gene: TRBV3-1
CDR3 protein: CASSQEAARPLYGYTF
CDR3 DNA: TGTGCCAGCAGCCAAGAAGCAGCGAGGCCCTTGTATGGCTACACCTTC

clone size: -
D gene: -
J gene: TRBJ2-3
V gene: TRBV12-5
CDR3 protein: CAIGDTQYF
CDR3 DNA: TGTGCTATCGGAGATACGCAGTATTTT

clone size: few
D gene: TRBD1
J gene: TRBJ1-1
V gene: TRBV19
CDR3 protein: CASRMTGGGTEAFF
CDR3 DNA: TGTGCCAGCAGAATGACAGGGGGCGGCACTGAAGCTTTCTTT

clone size: once
D gene: -
J gene: TRBJ1-2
V gene: TRBV7-3
CDR3 protein: CASSLKMMRVDGYTF
CDR3 DNA: TGTGCCAGCAGCTTAAAGATGATGAGGGTAGATGGCTACACCTTC

clone size: -
D gene: -
J gene: TRBJ1-1
V gene: TRBV28
CDR3 protein: CASSWFDEAFF
CDR3 DNA: TGTGCCAGCAGTTGGTTCGATGAAGCTTTCTTT

clone size: few
D gene: TRBD2
J gene: TRBJ2-1
V gene: TRBV7-3
CDR3 protein: CASSLTSGGGEQFF
CDR3 DNA: TGTGCCAGCAGCTTAACCAGCGGGGGAGGTGAGCAGTTCTTC

clone size: few
D gene: -
J gene: TRBJ1-3
V gene: TRBV5-4
CDR3 protein: CASSIRDHGPGNTIYF
CDR3 DNA: TGTGCCAGCAGCATCCGGGACCACGGACCGGGAAACACCATATATTTT

clone size: few
D gene: -
J gene: TRBJ2-3
V gene: TRBV5-1
CDR3 protein: CASKYRELITDTQYF
CDR3 DNA: TGCGCCAGCAAATACCGGGAGCTCATCACAGATACGCAGTATTTT

clone size: -
D gene: -
J gene: TRBJ2-3
V gene: TRBV7-2
CDR3 protein: CASSADSTDTQYF
CDR3 DNA: TGTGCCAGCAGCGCCGACAGCACAGATACGCAGTATTTT

clone size: -
D gene: -
J gene: TRBJ2-5
V gene: TRBV6-1
CDR3 protein: CASSEPKRVQQTQYF
CDR3 DNA: TGTGCCAGCAGTGAACCAAAGCGGGTACAACAGACCCAGTACTTC